These 32 T cell receptor beta chains originate from one sample sequenced in a study of identical twins. Using its own MiXCR run on the 5' RACE reads, TCRdb lists one record per CDR3 protein. Of approximately 680,000 distinct CDR3 sequences in the sample, just over 7% were seen once. The same specimen was also included in a second study, on yellow fever vaccine responses in identical twins.

Sequenced material: PBMCs. These receptors were collected from a woman aged 18-29 years in good health.

This clonotype was seen only once. CDR3 amino acids: CASSAHLGYEQYF. CDR3 DNA: TGTGCCAGCAGTGCCCATCTAGGGTACGAGCAGTACTTC. This chain links TRBV27 with TRBJ2-7; D not certain. V lost 5 bases, J lost 4 bases, and 12 bases lay in between. The CDR3 consists of 13 residues. Germline V gene lookup returns CDR1 MNHEY and CDR2 SMNVEV (reference sequence).

The J gene is TRBJ2-5, the V gene TRBV11-2; D tentatively reads TRBD1 or TRBD2 (5 bases each). The CDR3 runs to 15 residues. Trimming left V 0 bases short and J 5 bases short, with 13 bases between. Germline CDR1 is SGHAT and CDR2 is FQNNGV. The CDR3 loop reads CASSLDRGGAETQYF. The CDR3 bases are TGTGCCAGCAGCTTAGACCGTGGGGGAGCGGAGACCCAGTACTTC.

This clonotype was observed a few times. The chain links TRBV12-3 or TRBV12-4 to TRBJ2-3; D is ambiguous. V lost 7 bases and J lost 6, with 11 bases in between. The CDR3 is 12 residues long. CDR3 bases: TGTGCCAGCACCTCCCTGGGGGATACGCAGTATTTT. It yields the protein CASTSLGDTQYF.

This clonotype came up many times. The chain uses TRBV4-1 and TRBJ1-2; the match to TRBD1 covers 9 bases. Losses at the gene ends were 0 bases for V and 2 bases for J; bases not matched to a gene: 4. Germline CDR1 reads MGHRA; CDR2 reads YSYEKL. The CDR3 has 16 residues. The CDR3 coding sequence is TGCGCCAGCAGCCAAGATCCGGGACAGGGAAACTATGGCTACACCTTC. Its translation is CASSQDPGQGNYGYTF.

This clonotype has a handful of counts. The rearrangement uses TRBV12-3 or TRBV12-4 and TRBJ2-5; D may correspond to TRBD1 or TRBD2 (5 bases each). Trimming pared 6 bases from V and 4 bases from J, leaving 18 bases between. This CDR3 is built from 15 residues. The CDR3 here is CASSQMFGGRETQYF. CDR3 DNA: TGTGCCAGCAGCCAGATGTTTGGGGGTCGAGAGACCCAGTACTTC.

This clonotype appeared a few times. This chain joins TRBV11-2 and TRBJ2-1, with 11 bases matching TRBD2. The CDR3 totals 14 residues. CDR1 is SGHAT, CDR2 FQNNGV, per germline. V dropped 2 bases and J dropped 12; count of bases not matched to a gene: 6. Here the CDR3 reads CASSLTLAGVGQFF. In nucleotides, the CDR3 is TGTGCCAGCAGCTTAACACTAGCGGGAGTAGGGCAGTTCTTC.

This chain uses TRBV29-1 with TRBJ1-1, with unresolved D. The CDR3 sequence is 15 residues long. Germline CDR1 and CDR2: SQVTM and ANQGSEA. Trimming left V 1 base short and J 3 bases short, with 15 bases between. The CDR3 region has the DNA TGCAGCGTTGAAGCGGTTCTCGAGGGTGACACTGAAGCTTTCTTT. It is translated as CSVEAVLEGDTEAFF.

This clonotype was counted a few times. The chain recombines TRBV20-1 with TRBJ2-1, with 9 bases that match TRBD2. CDR3 length: 15 amino acids. CDR1 and CDR2 from the germline V gene are DFQATT and SNEGSKA (reference sequence). Trimming cost V 2 bases and J 2 bases; bases outside gene matches: 4. Here the CDR3 reads CSARIAGVPYNEQFF. CDR3 DNA: TGCAGTGCTAGAATAGCGGGAGTGCCCTACAATGAGCAGTTCTTC.

The rearrangement joins TRBV15 to TRBJ2-2; D is unclear. The CDR3 is 15 amino acids. Germline CDR1 reads LNHNV; CDR2 reads YYDKDF (reference sequence). Trimming left V 0 bases short and J 5 bases short, with 10 bases between. DNA of the CDR3: TGTGCCACCAGCAGAGAGCAGAGTTTTACCGGGGAGCTGTTTTTT. Its protein product is CATSREQSFTGELFF.

The table lists this clonotype with a few counts. The genes are TRBV6-1 and TRBJ2-1; D is possibly TRBD2 (6 bases). CDR3 length: 13 amino acids. V dropped 7 bases and J dropped 2 bases, with 9 bases sitting between them. The germline V gene encodes CDR1 MNHNS and CDR2 SASEGT. The CDR3 is CASMLAPYNEQFF. CDR3 DNA: TGTGCCAGCATGCTAGCGCCCTACAATGAGCAGTTCTTC.

In its sample, this clonotype was seen once. The V gene is TRBV20-1, the J gene TRBJ2-7; no reliable D call. Germline assignment: CDR1 DFQATT and CDR2 SNEGSKA (reference sequence). The CDR3 sequence is 15 residues long. The germline V and J ends were trimmed by 0 bases and 0 bases, with 12 bases remaining between them. CDR3 DNA sequence: TGCAGTGCTAGAGATCCAATATCGAGCTCCTACGAGCAGTACTTC. Translation: CSARDPISSSYEQYF.

This clonotype has only a few counts. This chain joins TRBV20-1 and TRBJ2-3; TRBD2 agrees at 8 bases. With V trimmed by 5 bases and J by 2 bases, 3 bases remained unmatched. The germline CDR1 and CDR2 sequences are DFQATT and SNEGSKA (reference sequence). This CDR3 is 13 amino acids long. The CDR3 region is CSAPTSDTDTQYF. DNA of the CDR3: TGCAGTGCTCCGACTAGCGACACAGATACGCAGTATTTT.

In its sample, this clonotype was seen many times. The chain links TRBV3-1 to TRBJ2-2, with TRBD1 matching over 7 bases. This CDR3 region has 16 residues. J was trimmed by 0 bases and V by 6 bases; bases with no gene match: 7. Germline V gene data show CDR1 as LGHDT and CDR2 as YNNKEL (reference sequence). In DNA, the CDR3 is TGTGCCAGCAGTCCCGCGACAGGGACGAACACCGGGGAGCTGTTTTTT. This sequence encodes CASSPATGTNTGELFF.

This clonotype was seen a few times. The gene calls are TRBV6-2 or TRBV6-3 and TRBJ2-3; D not certain. Germline lookup yields CDR1 MNHEY and CDR2 SVGEGT. The CDR3 spans 15 residues. Trimming pared 4 bases from V and 3 bases from J, leaving 14 bases between. The CDR3 coding sequence is TGTGCCAGCAGTTTTGAAAGGGTTGGGACAGATACGCAGTATTTT. This translates into CASSFERVGTDTQYF.

The chain is built from TRBV14 and TRBJ2-3; D perhaps matches TRBD2 (6 bases). The CDR3 has 16 amino acids. The V end was cut by 4 bases, the J end by 0 bases, with 14 bases between. CDR1 and CDR2 (germline): SGHDN, FVKESK. This CDR3 reads CASSRRASASTDTQYF. CDR3 nucleotides: TGTGCCAGCAGCCGCCGGGCTAGCGCTAGCACAGATACGCAGTATTTT.

This clonotype was seen a handful of times. CDR3 region: CASSFDGRYEQYF. The CDR3 nucleotides read TGTGCCAGCAGTTTCGACGGGAGATACGAGCAGTACTTC. The chain carries TRBV27 and TRBJ2-7, with a weak D call TRBD2 (6 bases). The CDR3 runs to 13 residues. From germline, CDR1 is MNHEY and CDR2 SMNVEV (reference sequence). The germline V and J ends were trimmed by 3 bases and 4 bases, with 10 bases remaining between them.

The chain couples TRBV29-1 to TRBJ2-1, with 10 bases aligning to TRBD2. CDR3 length: 17 amino acids. V lost 0 bases and J lost 10; bases outside the gene matches: 15. Per germline, CDR1 SQVTM and CDR2 ANQGSEA. As DNA, the CDR3 is TGCAGCGTTGAAGAACCTCTCTGGGCTAGCGGGAGTGGAGAGCAGTTCTTC. Protein product: CSVEEPLWASGSGEQFF.

This clonotype was recorded at least ten times. This chain uses TRBV7-6 with TRBJ1-1; D gene unclear. Trimming left V 5 bases short and J 4 bases short, with 11 bases between. This CDR3 is built from 13 residues. Germline V lookup: CDR1 SGHVS, CDR2 FNYEAQ. CDR3 in amino acids: CASSVTVGTEAFF. The CDR3 region has the DNA TGTGCCAGCAGCGTGACTGTGGGCACTGAAGCTTTCTTT.

There are many counts of this clonotype. The V and J genes are TRBV5-1 and TRBJ2-1; no firm D call. In germline, CDR1 is SGHRS, CDR2 YFSETQ. Trimming took off 6 bases at V and 4 bases at J, with 17 bases between the two ends. The CDR3 has 15 residues. CDR3 DNA sequence: TGCGCCAGCACCCTTCTCGGAGCGCTATACAATGAGCAGTTCTTC. It translates to CASTLLGALYNEQFF.

The chain combines TRBV5-1 with TRBJ2-5, with D unclear. CDR3 length: 13 amino acids. Trimming cost V 0 bases and J 4 bases, with 7 bases left between them. Germline V gene sequence: CDR1 SGHRS, CDR2 YFSETQ. CDR3 in DNA: TGCGCCAGCAGCTTGGCCTGGGGAGAGACCCAGTACTTC. It yields the protein CASSLAWGETQYF.

This clonotype was counted at least ten times. The V call is TRBV20-1, the J call TRBJ2-1; 10 bases are shared with TRBD1. V lost 3 bases to trimming and J lost 7 bases; unmatched junction nucleotides: 12. CDR1 is DFQATT, CDR2 SNEGSKA, per germline (reference sequence). The CDR3 extends over 16 amino acids. The CDR3 region has the DNA TGCAGTGCTAGGTCACCGGGACAGGGGAGGGGAAATGAGCAGTTCTTC. As protein: CSARSPGQGRGNEQFF.

The CDR3, as DNA: TGCAGTGCCCACAGGGGTTGGGGAGTTGGCACCGGGGAGCTGTTTTTT. This encodes CSAHRGWGVGTGELFF. This chain uses TRBV20-1 with TRBJ2-2; 7 bases fit TRBD1. CDR3 length equals 16 residues. The V and J ends lost 6 bases and 4 bases, in that order; junction bases with no gene match: 14. Germline V lookup: CDR1 DFQATT, CDR2 SNEGSKA (reference sequence).

This clonotype was detected a few times. This chain connects TRBV10-3 to TRBJ1-1, with D maybe TRBD1 (6 bases). Germline CDR1 reads ENHRY; CDR2 reads SYGVKD. Between the trimmed V and J ends, which lost 10 bases and 1 base, there was a span of 13 bases. The CDR3 covers 13 residues. The CDR3 nucleotides are TGTGCCACCCTGACAGGCAAGAACACTGAAGCTTTCTTT. Amino acid sequence: CATLTGKNTEAFF.

J is TRBJ2-1 and V is TRBV18; no clear D. Trimming removed 4 bases from V and 5 bases from J, with 9 bases in between. This CDR3 contains 13 residues. Per germline, CDR1 KGHSH and CDR2 LQKENI. This CDR3 reads CASSQRTDNEQFF. The CDR3 DNA sequence: TGTGCCAGCTCACAACGTACGGACAATGAGCAGTTCTTC.

This clonotype turned up a few times. The J gene is TRBJ2-2, the V gene TRBV14; D unresolved. V was shortened by 3 bases and J by 5 bases, with 4 bases between the two germline ends. CDR3 length equals 12 residues. Germline-derived CDR1 and CDR2 are SGHDN and FVKESK. The CDR3 loop reads CASSHSTGELFF. The CDR3, as DNA: TGTGCCAGCAGCCACTCAACCGGGGAGCTGTTTTTT.

This clonotype was picked up many times. The J gene is TRBJ1-1, the V gene TRBV3-1, with D uncertain. CDR3 length: 13 amino acids. Germline V CDR1 and CDR2: LGHDT, YNNKEL (reference sequence). V was trimmed by 1 base and J by 4 bases, leaving 7 bases between them. The CDR3, as DNA: TGTGCCAGCAGCCAAGTTTTAGGCACTGAAGCTTTCTTT. It codes for CASSQVLGTEAFF.

This clonotype was seen only a few times. This rearrangement joins TRBV7-9 to TRBJ2-3; unclear D gene. CDR1 and CDR2 from the germline V gene are SEHNR and FQNEAQ (reference sequence). Trimming took off 5 bases at V and 3 bases at J, with 12 bases between the two ends. CDR3 length: 14 residues. The CDR3 sequence: CASSPLLRTDTQYF. CDR3 DNA: TGTGCCAGCAGCCCCCTTCTGAGAACAGATACGCAGTATTTT.

This clonotype showed up just a few times. The chain recombines TRBV9 with TRBJ2-7; D is perhaps TRBD1 or TRBD2 (5 bases each). With 2 bases removed from V and 6 bases from J, the gap between germline ends came to 15 bases. The CDR3 has 14 residues. Germline-derived CDR1 and CDR2 are SGDLS and YYNGEE. The CDR3 nucleotides read TGTGCCAGCAGCGTTTCCGGGACGGAGTTCGAGCAGTACTTC. Its protein product is CASSVSGTEFEQYF.

This clonotype was seen a handful of times. This could be a read error, since a much larger clone is one nucleotide away. The chain links TRBV7-9 to TRBJ2-2; 9 positions agree with TRBD2. The germline CDR1 and CDR2 sequences are SEHNR and FQNEAQ (reference sequence). The CDR3 spans 15 residues. The V and J ends lost 2 bases and 5 bases, in that order; junction bases with no gene match: 3. CDR3: CASSLFLAGTGELFF. Written as DNA, the CDR3 is TGTGCCAGCAGCTTATTTCTAGCGGGAACCGGGGAGCTGTTTTTT.

There are many counts of this clonotype. This rearrangement joins TRBV5-1 to TRBJ1-1; no firm D call. CDR3 size: 13 residues. The V and J ends lost 5 bases and 4 bases respectively, with 12 bases between them. The germline gives CDR1 SGHRS, CDR2 YFSETQ. The CDR3 bases are TGCGCCAGCAGGGGTAGTTCCTCCACTGAAGCTTTCTTT. This encodes CASRGSSSTEAFF.

The rearrangement joins TRBV15 to TRBJ2-3; D is uncertain. The CDR3 is 16 residues long. In germline, CDR1 is LNHNV, CDR2 YYDKDF (reference sequence). The V end lost 0 bases, the J end lost 0 bases, and 10 bases lay between the germline ends. The CDR3 DNA sequence: TGTGCCACCAGCAGAGATCTCCTTAAGAGCACAGATACGCAGTATTTT. Amino acid sequence: CATSRDLLKSTDTQYF.

V usage is TRBV6-1 and J usage is TRBJ2-7; 9 bases fit TRBD1. This CDR3 comprises 14 residues. V was clipped by 6 bases and J by 4 bases; unmatched bases: 7. The germline gives CDR1 MNHNS, CDR2 SASEGT. The CDR3 sequence: CASRSQQGAYEQYV. DNA for the CDR3: TGTGCCAGCAGGTCTCAACAGGGGGCTTACGAGCAGTACGTC.